This T cell receptor beta chain appears in the sequencing data of a study of CD8 T cells in Susac syndrome. The CDR3 totals 14 residues. Trimming left V 5 bases short and J 5 bases short, with 15 bases between. Germline CDR1 PRHDT, CDR2 FYEKMQ (reference sequence). RNA totalling roughly 0.5 to 1 ug underwent reverse transcription with random hexamers. TCRdb re-derived calls from the immunoSEQ multiplex PCR reads in MiXCR, one entry per CDR3 protein. The table records approximately 190,000 distinct CDR3 sequences, 90% to 95% of them present only once. The sample comprised CD4+ T cells from PBMCs. The chain uses TRBV13 and TRBJ1-1, with D possibly being TRBD1 (6 bases). This TCR came from a human donor with Susac syndrome. The CDR3, as DNA: TGTGCCAGCAGCCGAAACAGGGTCGTGACTGAAGCTTTCTTT. Amino acid sequence: CASSRNRVVTEAFF.